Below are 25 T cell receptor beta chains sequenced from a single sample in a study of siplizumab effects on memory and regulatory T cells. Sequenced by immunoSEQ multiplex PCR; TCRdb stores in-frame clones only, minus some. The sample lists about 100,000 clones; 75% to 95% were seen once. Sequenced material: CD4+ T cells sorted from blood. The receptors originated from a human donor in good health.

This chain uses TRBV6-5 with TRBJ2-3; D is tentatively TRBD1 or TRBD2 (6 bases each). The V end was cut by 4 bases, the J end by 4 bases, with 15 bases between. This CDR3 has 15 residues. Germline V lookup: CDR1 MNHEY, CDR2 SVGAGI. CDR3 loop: CASSFLGGIADTQYF. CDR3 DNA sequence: TGTGCCAGCAGTTTCCTGGGGGGCATTGCAGATACGCAGTATTTT.

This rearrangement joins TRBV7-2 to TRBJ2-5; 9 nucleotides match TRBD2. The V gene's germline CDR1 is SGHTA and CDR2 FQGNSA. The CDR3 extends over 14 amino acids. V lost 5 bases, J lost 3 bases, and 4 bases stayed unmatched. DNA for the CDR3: TGTGCCAGCAGCCGGACTAGCGTAGAAGAGACCCAGTACTTC. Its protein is CASSRTSVEETQYF.

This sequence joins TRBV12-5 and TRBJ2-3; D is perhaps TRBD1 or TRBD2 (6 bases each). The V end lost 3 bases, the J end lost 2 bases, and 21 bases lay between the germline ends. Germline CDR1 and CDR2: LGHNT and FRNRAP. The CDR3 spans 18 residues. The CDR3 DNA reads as TGTGCTAGTGGTTTACCCCGGGGGCATGGCGGAGACACAGATACGCAGTATTTT. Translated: CASGLPRGHGGDTDTQYF.

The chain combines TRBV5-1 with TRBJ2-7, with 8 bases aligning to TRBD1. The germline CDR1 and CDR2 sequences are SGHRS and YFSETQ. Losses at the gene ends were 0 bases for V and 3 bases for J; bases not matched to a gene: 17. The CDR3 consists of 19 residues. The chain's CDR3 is CASSLGFQGASNLYYEQYF. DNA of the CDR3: TGCGCCAGCAGCTTGGGTTTTCAGGGGGCTAGCAACTTATACTACGAGCAGTACTTC.

CDR3 coding DNA: TGCGCCAGCAGCTTGCCGGGGGGGACAGGAAATTCACCCCTCCACTTT. Translation: CASSLPGGTGNSPLHF. V and J are TRBV5-1 and TRBJ1-6, with 8 bases that match TRBD1. The junction had 7 bases not matched to a gene; V was cut back by 1 base and J by 7 bases. This CDR3 has 16 amino acids. CDR1 and CDR2 (germline): SGHRS, YFSETQ.

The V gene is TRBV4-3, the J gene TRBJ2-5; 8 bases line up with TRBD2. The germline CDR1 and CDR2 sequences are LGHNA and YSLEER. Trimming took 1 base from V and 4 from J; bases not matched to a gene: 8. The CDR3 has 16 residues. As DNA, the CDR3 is TGCGCCAGCAGCCAAGGGACATCCGGACTAGCAGAGACCCAGTACTTC. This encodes CASSQGTSGLAETQYF.

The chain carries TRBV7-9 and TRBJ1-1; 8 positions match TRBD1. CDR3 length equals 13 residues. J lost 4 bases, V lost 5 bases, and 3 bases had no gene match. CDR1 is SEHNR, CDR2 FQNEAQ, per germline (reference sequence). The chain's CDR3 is CASSRQGITEAFF. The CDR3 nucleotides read TGTGCCAGCAGCCGACAGGGGATCACTGAAGCTTTCTTT.

The CDR3 loop reads CASRPTDLITGNTIYF. CDR3 in DNA: TGTGCCAGCAGACCAACAGATCTCATTACTGGAAACACCATATATTTT. The chain has TRBV2 and TRBJ1-3; D uncertain. Trimming removed 6 bases from V and 2 bases from J, with 17 bases in between. CDR1 SNHLY and CDR2 FYNNEI come from the germline V gene. The CDR3 loop spans 16 amino acids.

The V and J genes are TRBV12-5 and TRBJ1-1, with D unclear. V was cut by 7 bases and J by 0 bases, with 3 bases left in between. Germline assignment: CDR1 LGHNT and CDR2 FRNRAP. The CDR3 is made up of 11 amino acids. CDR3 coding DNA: TGTGCTAGTGCCCTGAACACTGAAGCTTTCTTT. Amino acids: CASALNTEAFF.

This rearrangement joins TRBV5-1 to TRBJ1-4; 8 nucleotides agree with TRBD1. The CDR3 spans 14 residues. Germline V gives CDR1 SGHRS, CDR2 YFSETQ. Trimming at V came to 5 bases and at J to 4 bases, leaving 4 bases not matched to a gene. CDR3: CASSLQGGNEKLFF. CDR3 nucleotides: TGCGCCAGCAGTTTACAGGGGGGTAATGAAAAACTGTTTTTT.

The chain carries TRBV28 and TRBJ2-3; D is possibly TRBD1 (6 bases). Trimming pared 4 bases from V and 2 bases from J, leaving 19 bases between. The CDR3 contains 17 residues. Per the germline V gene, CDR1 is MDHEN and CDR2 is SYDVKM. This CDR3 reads CASSWPLGQIITDTQYF. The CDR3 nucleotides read TGTGCCAGCAGTTGGCCCCTAGGACAGATAATCACAGATACGCAGTATTTT.

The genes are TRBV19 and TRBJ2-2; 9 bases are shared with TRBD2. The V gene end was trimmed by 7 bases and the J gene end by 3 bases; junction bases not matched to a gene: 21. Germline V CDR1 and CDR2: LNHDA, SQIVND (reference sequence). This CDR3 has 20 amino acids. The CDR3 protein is CASKISYFLSLAGDTGELFF. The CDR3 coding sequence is TGTGCCAGTAAAATCTCATACTTCCTGTCCTTAGCGGGAGACACCGGGGAGCTGTTTTTT.

CDR3 nucleotides: TGTGCCACGCGCCGGCGTATGGAATTGGCCTACGAGCAGTACTTC. Amino acids: CATRRRMELAYEQYF. The chain combines TRBV15 with TRBJ2-7; D is unclear. Trimming shortened V by 9 bases and J by 2 bases, and 20 bases separated the two germline ends. The CDR3 has 15 amino acids. The germline gives CDR1 LNHNV, CDR2 YYDKDF (reference sequence).

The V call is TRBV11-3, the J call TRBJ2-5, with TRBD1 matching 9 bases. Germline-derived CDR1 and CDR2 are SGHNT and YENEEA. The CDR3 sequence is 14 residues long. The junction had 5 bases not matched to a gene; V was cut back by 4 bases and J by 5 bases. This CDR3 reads CASSSETGGETQYF. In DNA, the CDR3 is TGTGCCAGCAGCTCAGAGACAGGGGGGGAGACCCAGTACTTC.

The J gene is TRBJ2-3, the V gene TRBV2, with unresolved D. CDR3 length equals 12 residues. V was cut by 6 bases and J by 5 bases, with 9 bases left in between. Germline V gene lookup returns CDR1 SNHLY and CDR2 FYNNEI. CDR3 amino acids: CASSRSGDTQYF. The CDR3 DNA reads TGTGCCAGCAGCCGGAGTGGAGATACGCAGTATTTT.

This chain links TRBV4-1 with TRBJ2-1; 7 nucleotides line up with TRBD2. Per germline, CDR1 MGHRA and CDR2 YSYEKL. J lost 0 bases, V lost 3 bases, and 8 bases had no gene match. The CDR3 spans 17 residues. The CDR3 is CASSHPSGPSSYNEQFF. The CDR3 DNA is TGCGCCAGCAGCCACCCTAGCGGACCGAGCTCCTACAATGAGCAGTTCTTC.

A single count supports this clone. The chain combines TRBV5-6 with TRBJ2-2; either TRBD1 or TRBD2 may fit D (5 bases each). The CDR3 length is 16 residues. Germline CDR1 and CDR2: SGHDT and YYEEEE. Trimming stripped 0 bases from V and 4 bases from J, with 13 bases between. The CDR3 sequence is CASSLDGAPGTGELFF. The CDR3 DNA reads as TGTGCCAGCAGCTTGGACGGGGCGCCTGGCACCGGGGAGCTGTTTTTT.

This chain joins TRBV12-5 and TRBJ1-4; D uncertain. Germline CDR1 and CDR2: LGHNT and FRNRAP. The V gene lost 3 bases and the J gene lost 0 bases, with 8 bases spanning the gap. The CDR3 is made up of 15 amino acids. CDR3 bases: TGTGCTAGTGGTTTATCCAGAGCAACTAATGAAAAACTGTTTTTT. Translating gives CASGLSRATNEKLFF.

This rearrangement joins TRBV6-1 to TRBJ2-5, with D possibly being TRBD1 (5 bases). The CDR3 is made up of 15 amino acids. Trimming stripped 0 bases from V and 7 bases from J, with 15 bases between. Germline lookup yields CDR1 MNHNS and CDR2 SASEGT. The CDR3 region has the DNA TGTGCCAGCAGTGAAGCGCTTTCGCTAGGGGCGACCCAGTACTTC. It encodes CASSEALSLGATQYF.

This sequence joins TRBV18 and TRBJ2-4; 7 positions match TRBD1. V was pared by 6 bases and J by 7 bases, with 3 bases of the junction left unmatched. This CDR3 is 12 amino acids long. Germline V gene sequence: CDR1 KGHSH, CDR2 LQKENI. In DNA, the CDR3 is TGTGCCAGCTCCCCGGACAGGAACATTCAGTACTTC. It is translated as CASSPDRNIQYF.

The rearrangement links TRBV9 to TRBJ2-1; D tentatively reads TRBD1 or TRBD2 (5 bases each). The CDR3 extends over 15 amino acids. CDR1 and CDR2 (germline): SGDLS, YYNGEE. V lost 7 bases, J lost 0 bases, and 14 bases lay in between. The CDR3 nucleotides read TGTGCCAGCGGGTCGGGACCAAACTCCTACAATGAGCAGTTCTTC. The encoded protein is CASGSGPNSYNEQFF. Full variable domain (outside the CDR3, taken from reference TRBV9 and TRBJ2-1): DSGVTQTPKHLITATGQRVTLRCSPRSGDLSVYWYQQSLDQGLQFLIQYYNGEERAKGNILERFSAQQFPDLHSELNLSSLELGDSALYFCASGSGPNSYNEQFFGPGTRLTVL.

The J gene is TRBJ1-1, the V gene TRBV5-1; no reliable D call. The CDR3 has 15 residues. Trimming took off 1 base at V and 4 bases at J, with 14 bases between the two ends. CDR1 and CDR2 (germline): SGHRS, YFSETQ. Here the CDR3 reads CASSLHPGGPTEAFF. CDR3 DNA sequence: TGCGCCAGCAGCTTGCACCCGGGAGGCCCCACTGAAGCTTTCTTT.

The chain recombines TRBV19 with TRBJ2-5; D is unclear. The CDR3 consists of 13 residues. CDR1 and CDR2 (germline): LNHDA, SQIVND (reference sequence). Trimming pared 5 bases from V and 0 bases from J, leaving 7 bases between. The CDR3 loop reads CASSFVYQETQYF. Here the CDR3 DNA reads TGTGCCAGTAGTTTCGTCTACCAAGAGACCCAGTACTTC.

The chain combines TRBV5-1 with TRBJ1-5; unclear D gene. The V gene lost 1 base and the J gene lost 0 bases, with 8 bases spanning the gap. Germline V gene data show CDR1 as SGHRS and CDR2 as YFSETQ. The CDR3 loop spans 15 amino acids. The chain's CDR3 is CASSLSDNSNQPQHF. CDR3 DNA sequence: TGCGCCAGCAGCTTGTCTGACAATAGCAATCAGCCCCAGCATTTT.

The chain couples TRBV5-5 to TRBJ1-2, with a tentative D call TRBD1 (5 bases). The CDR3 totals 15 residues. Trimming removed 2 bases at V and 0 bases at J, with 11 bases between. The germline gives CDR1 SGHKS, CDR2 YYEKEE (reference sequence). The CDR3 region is CASSFDRLANYGYTF. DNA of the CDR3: TGTGCCAGCAGCTTTGACAGACTAGCTAACTATGGCTACACCTTC.